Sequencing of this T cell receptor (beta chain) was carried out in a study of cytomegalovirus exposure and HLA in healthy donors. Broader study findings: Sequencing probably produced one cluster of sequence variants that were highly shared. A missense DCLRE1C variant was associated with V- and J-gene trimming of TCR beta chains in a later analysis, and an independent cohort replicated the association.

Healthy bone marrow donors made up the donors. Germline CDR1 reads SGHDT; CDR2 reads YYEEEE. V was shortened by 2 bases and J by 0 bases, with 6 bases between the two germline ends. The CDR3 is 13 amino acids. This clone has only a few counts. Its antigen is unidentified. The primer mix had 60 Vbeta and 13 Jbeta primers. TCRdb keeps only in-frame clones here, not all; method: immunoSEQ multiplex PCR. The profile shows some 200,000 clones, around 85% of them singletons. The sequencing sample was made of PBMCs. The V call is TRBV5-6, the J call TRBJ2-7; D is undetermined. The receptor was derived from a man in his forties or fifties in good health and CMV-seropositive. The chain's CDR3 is CASSFLSSYEQYF. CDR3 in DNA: TGTGCCAGCAGCTTTTTGAGCTCCTACGAGCAGTACTTC.